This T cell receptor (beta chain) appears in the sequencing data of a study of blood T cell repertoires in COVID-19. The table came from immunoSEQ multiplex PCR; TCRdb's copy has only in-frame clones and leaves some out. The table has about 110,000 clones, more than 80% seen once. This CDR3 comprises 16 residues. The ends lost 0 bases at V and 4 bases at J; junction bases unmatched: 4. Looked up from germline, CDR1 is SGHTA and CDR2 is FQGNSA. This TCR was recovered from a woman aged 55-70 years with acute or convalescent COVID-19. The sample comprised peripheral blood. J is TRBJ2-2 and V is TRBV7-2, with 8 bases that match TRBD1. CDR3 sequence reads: CASSLAGTGATGELFF. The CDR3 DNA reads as TGTGCCAGCAGCTTAGCCGGGACAGGAGCCACCGGGGAGCTGTTTTTT.